This passage covers 29 T cell receptor beta chains from one sample sequenced in a study of T cell responses to AZD1222 COVID-19 vaccine. Sequencing used immunoSEQ multiplex PCR; TCRdb keeps in-frame clones, though not all of them. The repertoire includes about 130,000 clones, roughly 93% of them detected once, and about 0.91% sits in the top ten. This specimen was peripheral blood, taken on day 0 of AZD1222 vaccination. These receptors were taken from an adult in good health.

The V and J genes are TRBV3-1 (or the pseudogene TRBV3-2) and TRBJ2-1; D is ambiguous. From germline, CDR1 is LGHDT and CDR2 YNNKEL (reference sequence). This CDR3 region has 12 residues. Trimming took 3 bases from V and 5 from J, leaving 5 bases between them. CDR3 region: CASSQYNNEQFF. The CDR3 DNA reads TGTGCCAGCAGCCAGTATAACAATGAGCAGTTCTTC.

V gene TRBV7-2 combines with J gene TRBJ1-5; D unclear. The CDR3 is 14 residues long. Between the trimmed V and J ends, which lost 6 bases and 4 bases, there was a span of 13 bases. Germline V gene sequence: CDR1 SGHTA, CDR2 FQGNSA. The CDR3, as DNA: TGTGCCAGCAGTCCGGGGAGGCTGAATCAGCCCCAGCATTTT. Translation: CASSPGRLNQPQHF.

The chain links TRBV28 to TRBJ1-5; weak D call: TRBD1 (6 bases). CDR1 and CDR2 (germline): MDHEN, SYDVKM. The CDR3 has 15 amino acids. V lost 9 bases, J lost 1 base, and 16 bases lay in between. The CDR3 is CASHGGGPSNQPQHF. The DNA of the CDR3 is TGTGCCAGTCATGGGGGGGGGCCAAGCAATCAGCCCCAGCATTTT. The complete variable domain, with remaining parts taken from reference TRBV28 and TRBJ1-5, reads DVKVTQSSRYLVKRTGEKVFLECVQDMDHENMFWYRQDPGLGLRLIYFSYDVKMKEKGDIPEGYSVSREKKERFSLILESASTNQTSMYLCASHGGGPSNQPQHFGDGTRLSIL.

The chain carries TRBV18 and TRBJ1-1, with no clear D. Deletions cut 0 bases from V and 2 bases from J, with 16 bases between. From germline, CDR1 is KGHSH and CDR2 LQKENI. The CDR3 totals 17 residues. Here the CDR3 reads CASSPPGSRKVNTEAFF. The CDR3 region has the DNA TGTGCCAGCTCACCACCGGGATCAAGGAAAGTAAACACTGAAGCTTTCTTT.

This clone was detected once. The V call is TRBV20-1, the J call TRBJ1-2; D is unresolved. The CDR3 extends over 12 amino acids. CDR1 and CDR2 from the germline V gene are DFQATT and SNEGSKA (reference sequence). The V and J ends lost 3 bases and 6 bases respectively, with 11 bases between them. The CDR3 is CSASAPGDGYTF. The CDR3 DNA follows: TGCAGTGCTAGTGCCCCGGGTGATGGCTACACCTTC.

The rearrangement uses TRBV10-3 and TRBJ1-3, with no clear D. Germline lookup yields CDR1 ENHRY and CDR2 SYGVKD. The CDR3 contains 15 residues. V dropped 3 bases and J dropped 2 bases, with 11 bases sitting between them. CDR3 bases: TGTGCCATCAGTGATGCGGAGAAACCTGGAAACACCATATATTTT. Its translation is CAISDAEKPGNTIYF.

The rearrangement joins TRBV3-1 (or the pseudogene TRBV3-2) to TRBJ1-4, with D perhaps matching TRBD1 (5 bases). Trimming took off 5 bases at V and 7 bases at J, with 17 bases between the two ends. This CDR3 has 15 amino acids. CDR1 is LGHDT, CDR2 YNNKEL, per germline (reference sequence). The CDR3 loop reads CASSARGGRSEKLFF. CDR3 coding DNA: TGTGCCAGCAGCGCCCGGGGGGGTCGCAGTGAAAAACTGTTTTTT.

The J gene is TRBJ1-6, the V gene TRBV27; D not certain. The CDR3 extends over 14 amino acids. Per germline, CDR1 MNHEY and CDR2 SMNVEV (reference sequence). Trimming took 6 bases from V and 9 from J, leaving 15 bases between them. The CDR3, as DNA: TGTGCCAGCAGCCTGGGGATCCGGTCTTCACCCCTCCACTTT. This codes for CASSLGIRSSPLHF.

The chain is built from TRBV5-1 and TRBJ2-2; D gene unclear. Germline V CDR1 and CDR2: SGHRS, YFSETQ. CDR3 length equals 14 residues. V was trimmed by 5 bases and J by 0 bases, leaving 8 bases between them. This chain's CDR3 is CASSHTSNTGELFF. The CDR3 nucleotides are TGCGCCAGCAGTCACACATCGAACACCGGGGAGCTGTTTTTT.

V gene TRBV10-3 combines with J gene TRBJ1-5; D gene ambiguous. CDR3 size: 16 residues. V was shortened by 4 bases and J by 1 base, with 14 bases between the two germline ends. The V gene's germline CDR1 is ENHRY and CDR2 SYGVKD. The CDR3 region has the DNA TGTGCCATCAGTGGTGGTGGGGATCCGAGCAATCAGCCCCAGCATTTT. Its protein is CAISGGGDPSNQPQHF.

As for this clone: Other DNA sequences in this specimen translate into the identical CDR3. CDR3 in DNA: TGTGCCAGCTCACCACAGGAGACCCAGTACTTC. Encoded protein: CASSPQETQYF. This rearrangement joins TRBV18 to TRBJ2-5; no reliable D call. The CDR3 runs to 11 residues. Trimming removed 1 base from V and 5 bases from J, with 2 bases in between. Germline V gives CDR1 KGHSH, CDR2 LQKENI.

The chain carries TRBV2 and TRBJ2-2; D is possibly TRBD1 (5 bases). The germline CDR1 and CDR2 sequences are SNHLY and FYNNEI. Between the trimmed V and J ends, which lost 2 bases and 1 base, there was a span of 5 bases. The CDR3 contains 14 residues. The CDR3 region has the DNA TGTGCCAGCAGTGAACAGGGGAACACCGGGGAGCTGTTTTTT. Translated: CASSEQGNTGELFF.

The chain carries TRBV7-9 and TRBJ1-2; no firm D call. The CDR3 runs to 14 residues. From germline, CDR1 is SEHNR and CDR2 FQNEAQ (reference sequence). The V end lost 1 base, the J end lost 3 bases, and 9 bases lay between the germline ends. CDR3 sequence (DNA): TGTGCCAGCAGCTTAGTCACGGGGTACTATGGCTACACCTTC. It encodes CASSLVTGYYGYTF.

This clone has just one count. The chain uses TRBV10-3 and TRBJ1-2; D might be TRBD1 (5 bases). CDR1 and CDR2 from the germline V gene are ENHRY and SYGVKD. V lost 2 bases to trimming and J lost 8 bases, with 9 bases between them. The CDR3 totals 12 residues. The CDR3 region is CAISEQGEGYTF. In DNA form, the CDR3 reads TGTGCCATCAGTGAGCAGGGCGAAGGCTACACCTTC.

The chain employs TRBV3-1 (or the pseudogene TRBV3-2) and TRBJ2-7; D is possibly TRBD2 (6 bases). Germline loops: CDR1 LGHDT, CDR2 YNNKEL (reference sequence). The CDR3 is 13 residues long. The V end lost 4 bases, the J end lost 6 bases, and 13 bases lay between the germline ends. The CDR3 nucleotides are TGTGCCAGCAGCCCAGGCCGGGGGTCCGAGCAGTACTTC. It codes for CASSPGRGSEQYF.

The chain joins TRBV24-1 to TRBJ1-2; the match to TRBD1 covers 7 bases. This CDR3 is built from 13 residues. V lost 3 bases and J lost 4; bases outside the gene matches: 1. Germline assignment: CDR1 KGHDR and CDR2 SFDVKD. This chain's CDR3 is CATSDGTAYGYTF. The CDR3 bases are TGTGCCACCAGTGATGGGACAGCCTATGGCTACACCTTC.

The chain has TRBV5-6 and TRBJ1-1, with D possibly TRBD1 on 6 matching bases. The germline V gene has CDR1 SGHDT and CDR2 YYEEEE. Trimming removed 6 bases at V and 4 bases at J, with 19 bases between. CDR3 length: 15 amino acids. The CDR3 DNA reads as TGTGCCAGCAAAAATTCCAGGGGCGGGAGCACTGAAGCTTTCTTT. Translated: CASKNSRGGSTEAFF. Full variable domain (missing parts from reference TRBV5-6 and TRBJ1-1): DAGVTQSPTHLIKTRGQQVTLRCSPKSGHDTVSWYQQALGQGPQFIFQYYEEEERQRGNFPDRFSGHQFPNYSSELNVNALLLGDSALYLCASKNSRGGSTEAFFGQGTRLTVV.

The chain employs TRBV6-5 and TRBJ2-3; TRBD2 matches at 8 bases. Germline V gene lookup returns CDR1 MNHEY and CDR2 SVGAGI. This CDR3 contains 16 residues. The J segment lost 3 bases and the V segment lost 4 bases, leaving 9 bases of the junction unmatched. This CDR3 is CASSSPPAGETDTQYF. In nucleotides, the CDR3 is TGTGCCAGCAGTTCACCACCAGCGGGGGAAACAGATACGCAGTATTTT.

The V gene is TRBV10-1, the J gene TRBJ1-2; no clear D gene. The germline V and J ends were trimmed by 4 bases and 7 bases, with 25 bases remaining between them. The length of the CDR3 is 17 residues. CDR1 and CDR2 from the germline V gene are WNHNN and SYGVQD (reference sequence). CDR3 sequence reads: CASSGGGFGNFWCGYTF. CDR3 DNA sequence: TGCGCCAGCAGTGGGGGTGGGTTTGGTAATTTCTGGTGTGGCTACACCTTC.

The V call is TRBV9, the J call TRBJ1-2; a weak D match, TRBD1 (6 bases). V lost 0 bases to trimming and J lost 4 bases, with 13 bases between them. Germline loops: CDR1 SGDLS, CDR2 YYNGEE. CDR3 length: 15 amino acids. The DNA for the CDR3 is TGTGCCAGCAGCGTAGATCAGGGGTTCTCCTATGGCTACACCTTC. Translated: CASSVDQGFSYGYTF.

The rearrangement links TRBV18 to TRBJ1-1; TRBD1 might be the D (6 bases). V lost 3 bases and J lost 1, with 15 bases in between. The V gene's germline CDR1 is KGHSH and CDR2 LQKENI. The CDR3 is made up of 16 amino acids. The CDR3 loop is CASSPTIGQSNTEAFF. The CDR3 region has the DNA TGTGCCAGCTCACCTACTATAGGACAGTCGAACACTGAAGCTTTCTTT.

This sequence joins TRBV10-3 and TRBJ1-6, with D perhaps TRBD1 (6 bases). The V end lost 5 bases, the J end lost 9 bases, and 11 bases lay between the germline ends. Germline CDR1 reads ENHRY; CDR2 reads SYGVKD. The CDR3 has 13 amino acids. CDR3 sequence (DNA): TGTGCCATCAGTCTCGGGGGCTTTTCACCCCTCCACTTT. Translating gives CAISLGGFSPLHF.

This chain connects TRBV5-6 to TRBJ1-5; possibly TRBD1 for D (5 bases). Germline assignment: CDR1 SGHDT and CDR2 YYEEEE. The CDR3 runs to 17 residues. Trimming shortened V by 4 bases and J by 7 bases, and 24 bases separated the two germline ends. The CDR3 DNA sequence: TGTGCCAGCAGCCCCTCACGGTTGGGGGTATTAGGACAGCCCCAGCATTTT. Amino acids: CASSPSRLGVLGQPQHF.

V is TRBV3-1 (or the pseudogene TRBV3-2) and J is TRBJ1-2; TRBD1 agrees at 7 bases. This CDR3 has 15 amino acids. CDR1 is LGHDT and CDR2 is YNNKEL in the germline V gene (reference sequence). With V trimmed by 0 bases and J by 5 bases, 6 bases remained unmatched. The CDR3 spells CASSQEGQKQYGYTF. CDR3 nucleotides: TGTGCCAGCAGCCAAGAGGGACAGAAGCAGTATGGCTACACCTTC.

This clone was seen only once. CDR3 nucleotides: TGTGCCAGCAGCACAGACCTAGGACAGGGAATCAATCAGCCCCAGCATTTT. This sequence encodes CASSTDLGQGINQPQHF. The J gene is TRBJ1-5, the V gene TRBV11-3; 8 bases agree with TRBD1. Trimming removed 5 bases from V and 3 bases from J; junction bases left unmatched: 12. Germline lookup yields CDR1 SGHNT and CDR2 YENEEA. This CDR3 has 17 amino acids.

The chain uses TRBV24-1 and TRBJ2-2; 13 bases are shared with TRBD2. V trimming: 3 bases; J trimming: 10 bases; junction bases outside the gene matches: 7. This CDR3 is built from 16 residues. CDR1 is KGHDR, CDR2 SFDVKD, per germline. CDR3 sequence (DNA): TGTGCCACCAGTGATCCGAGGGGACTAGCGGGGACGGAGCTGTTTTTT. It encodes CATSDPRGLAGTELFF.

The chain links TRBV19 to TRBJ2-7; 11 positions agree with TRBD2. V lost 6 bases to trimming and J lost 7 bases; unmatched junction nucleotides: 14. There are 16 residues in the CDR3. CDR1 and CDR2 from the germline V gene are LNHDA and SQIVND (reference sequence). The CDR3, as DNA: TGTGCCAGTAGCAAAGGCCATAGCGGGGGGGCCGGAGAGCAGTACTTC. Translating it yields CASSKGHSGGAGEQYF. Based on the CDR3 plus reference TRBV19 and TRBJ2-7, the full variable domain is DGGITQSPKYLFRKEGQNVTLSCEQNLNHDAMYWYRQDPGQGLRLIYYSQIVNDFQKGDIAEGYSVSREKKESFPLTVTSAQKNPTAFYLCASSKGHSGGAGEQYFGPGTRLTVT.

This clone was seen once. The chain has TRBV9 and TRBJ2-3; 9 nucleotides agree with TRBD2. Trimming removed 0 bases from V and 5 bases from J; junction bases left unmatched: 10. Germline values: CDR1 SGDLS, CDR2 YYNGEE. This CDR3 region has 17 residues. The chain's CDR3 is CASSVAEGGGAVDTQYF. The CDR3, as DNA: TGTGCCAGCAGCGTAGCTGAGGGCGGGGGGGCGGTAGATACGCAGTATTTT.

V is TRBV15 and J is TRBJ1-4; the D is unclear. V was clipped by 3 bases and J by 3 bases, with 17 bases between them. Germline values: CDR1 LNHNV, CDR2 YYDKDF (reference sequence). The CDR3 consists of 17 residues. The CDR3 here is CATSRDIPGVSNEKLFF. The CDR3 DNA sequence: TGTGCCACCAGCAGGGATATACCGGGCGTCTCTAATGAAAAACTGTTTTTT.